What follows is one TCR beta chain and its context. The CDR3 contains 11 residues. V was cut by 0 bases and J by 8 bases, with 4 bases left in between. CDR1 and CDR2 (germline): MNHNY, SVGAGI (reference sequence). Method: immunoSEQ multiplex PCR; TCRdb's copy keeps in-frame clones and lacks some. The table lists 90,000 to 100,000 clones, roughly 86% of them singletons. This specimen comes from a study of control samples from healthy donors and cancer patients. The V and J genes are TRBV6-6 and TRBJ1-2, with no clear D. The clonotype originates from a man between 60 and 75 years old in good health. Specimen: blood. CDR3 region: CASSYSSGYTF. DNA of the CDR3: TGTGCCAGCAGTTACTCGTCCGGCTACACCTTC.